The present entry profiles one TCR beta chain with its context. The sample originates from a study of early T cells in non-severe SARS-CoV-2 infection. TCRdb passed the 5' RACE reads through MiXCR, listing each CDR3 protein once. This table has roughly 83,000 distinct CDR3 sequences, about an eighth appearing once. V lost 0 bases, J lost 5 bases, and 5 bases lay in between. CDR3 length equals 14 residues. The sample in question was whole blood, obtained at baseline. This receptor was obtained from an adult who was a healthcare worker with PCR-confirmed SARS-CoV-2 infection or an uninfected control (not recorded which). The chain couples TRBV12-3 or TRBV12-4 to TRBJ1-6; D is uncertain. Written as DNA, the CDR3 is TGTGCCAGCAGTTTAGCACGAGATAATTCACCCCTCCACTTT. This translates into CASSLARDNSPLHF.